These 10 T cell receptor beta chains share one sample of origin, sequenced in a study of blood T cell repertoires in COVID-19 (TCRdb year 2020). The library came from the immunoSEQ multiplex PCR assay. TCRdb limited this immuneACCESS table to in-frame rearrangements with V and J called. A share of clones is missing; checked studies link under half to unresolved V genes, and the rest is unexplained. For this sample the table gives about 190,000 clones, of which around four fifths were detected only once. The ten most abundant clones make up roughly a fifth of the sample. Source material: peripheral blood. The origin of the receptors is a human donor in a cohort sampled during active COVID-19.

Here the CDR3 DNA reads TGTGCCAGCAGCTTAGCGGGGTCAGGAGGCCTAGGAAACACCATATATTTT. Residues: CASSLAGSGGLGNTIYF. The V gene is TRBV7-6, the J gene TRBJ1-3; D not certain. V shed 0 bases and J shed 4 bases, with 16 bases lying between them. Germline CDR1 and CDR2: SGHVS and FNYEAQ. This CDR3 has 17 amino acids.

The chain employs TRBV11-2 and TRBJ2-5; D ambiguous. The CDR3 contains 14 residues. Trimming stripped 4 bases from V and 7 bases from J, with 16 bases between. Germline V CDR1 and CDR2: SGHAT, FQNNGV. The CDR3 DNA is TGTGCCAGCAGCTCTACCCACGGTCTTGGGACCCAGTACTTC. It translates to CASSSTHGLGTQYF.

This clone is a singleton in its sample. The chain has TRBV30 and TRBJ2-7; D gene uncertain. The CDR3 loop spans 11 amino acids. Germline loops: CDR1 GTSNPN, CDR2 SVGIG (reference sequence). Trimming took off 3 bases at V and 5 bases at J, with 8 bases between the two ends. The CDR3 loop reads CAWSYVDEQYF. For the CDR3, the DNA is TGTGCCTGGAGCTACGTGGACGAGCAGTACTTC.

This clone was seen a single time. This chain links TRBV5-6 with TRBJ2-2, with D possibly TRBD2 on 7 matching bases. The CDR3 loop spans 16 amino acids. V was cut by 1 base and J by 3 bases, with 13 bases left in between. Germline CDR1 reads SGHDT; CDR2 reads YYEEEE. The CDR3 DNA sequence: TGTGCCAGCAGCTTGTCGGGGGGCGTGGACACCGGGGAGCTGTTTTTT. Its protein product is CASSLSGGVDTGELFF.

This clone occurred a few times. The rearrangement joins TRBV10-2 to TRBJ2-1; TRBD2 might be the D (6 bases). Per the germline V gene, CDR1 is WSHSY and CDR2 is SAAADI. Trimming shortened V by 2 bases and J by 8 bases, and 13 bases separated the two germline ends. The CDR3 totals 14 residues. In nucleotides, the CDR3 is TGCGCCAGCAGTGAGGTGACGGGAGTAGATGAGCAGTTCTTC. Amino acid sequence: CASSEVTGVDEQFF.

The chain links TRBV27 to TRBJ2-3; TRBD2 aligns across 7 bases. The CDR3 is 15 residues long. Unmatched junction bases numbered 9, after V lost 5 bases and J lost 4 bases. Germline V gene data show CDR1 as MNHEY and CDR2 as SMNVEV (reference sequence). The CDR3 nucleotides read TGTGCCAGCAGTGATCGGGGAGGGCCCGCAGATACGCAGTATTTT. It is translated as CASSDRGGPADTQYF.

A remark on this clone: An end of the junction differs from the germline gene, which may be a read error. CDR3 DNA sequence: TGTGCCAGCAGTGGACTAGCGGGGGTATGCGACTTC. Translation gives CASSGLAGVCDF. V and J are TRBV28 and TRBJ2-5, with TRBD2 matching 13 bases. The CDR3 is made up of 12 amino acids. The germline V gene has CDR1 MDHEN and CDR2 SYDVKM.

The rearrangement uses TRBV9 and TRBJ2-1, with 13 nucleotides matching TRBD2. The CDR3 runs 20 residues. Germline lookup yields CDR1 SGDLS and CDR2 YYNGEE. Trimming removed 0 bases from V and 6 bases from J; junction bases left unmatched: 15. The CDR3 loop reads CASSVGRDIRTSGGPNEQFF. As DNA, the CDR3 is TGTGCCAGCAGCGTAGGGAGGGATATTCGGACTAGCGGGGGTCCCAATGAGCAGTTCTTC.

In nucleotides, the CDR3 is TGTGCCAGCAGCCAAGAAACTAGCGGGGTTAACACCGGGGAGCTGTTTTTT. Its translation is CASSQETSGVNTGELFF. V and J are TRBV3-1 (or the pseudogene TRBV3-2) and TRBJ2-2; 10 bases map to TRBD2. Germline V CDR1 and CDR2: LGHDT, YNNKEL (reference sequence). CDR3 length equals 17 residues. The trim removed 0 bases at V and 2 bases at J, leaving 3 bases unmatched.

CDR3 in amino acids: CASSYLGSGANVLTF. In nucleotides, the CDR3 is TGTGCCAGCAGCTACCTAGGCTCTGGGGCCAACGTCCTGACTTTC. The genes are TRBV5-6 and TRBJ2-6; unclear D gene. V was clipped by 3 bases and J by 0 bases, with 7 bases between them. CDR1 is SGHDT and CDR2 is YYEEEE in the germline V gene. This CDR3 spans 15 amino acids.